This is a list of T cell receptor beta chains from one sample in a study of cytomegalovirus exposure and HLA in healthy donors. The repertoire was sequenced with immunoSEQ multiplex PCR; TCRdb's copy has only in-frame clones and lacks some. The data contain about 110,000 clones, roughly 90% of them singletons. Sequencing was performed on PBMCs. Receptors originate from a woman younger than 35 in good health and CMV-seronegative. CDR3s include the opening cysteine and the closing phenylalanine or tryptophan. Fields, in order: CDR3 protein, V gene, J gene.

CASSVEGSLGGGYTF,TRBV9,TRBJ1-2
CASSLPTPEGEAFF,TRBV28,TRBJ1-1
CASSSSDLHSPLHF,TRBV7-9,TRBJ1-6
CAWSASAVVGTQYF,TRBV30,TRBJ2-5
CASSYPSGGGNTEAFF,TRBV6-8,TRBJ1-1
CSVEARGHPTDTQYF,TRBV29-1,TRBJ2-3
CASSLRGAGYNSPLHF,TRBV5-6,TRBJ1-6
CASSQNLSPLPDEKLFF,TRBV4-2,TRBJ1-4
CASSSEGATFNEQFF,TRBV7-8,TRBJ2-1
CASTSLGAGGAGYGYTF,TRBV28,TRBJ1-2
CASSLGGMNTEAFF,TRBV6-6,TRBJ1-1
CASRFSGVGTEAFF,TRBV25-1,TRBJ1-1
CASFRGGTSGSDKQYF,TRBV11-2,TRBJ2-7
CASSEVSGGTDTQYF,TRBV6-1,TRBJ2-3
CASSLRTSGSTDTQYF,TRBV5-4,TRBJ2-3
CASSLTGVNTEAFF,TRBV7-3,TRBJ1-1
CASSYLGVNTEAFF,TRBV28,TRBJ1-1
CASSGSPGSYTSNNYGYTF,TRBV5-1,TRBJ1-2
CASSVPGDTQYF,TRBV25-1,TRBJ2-3
CASSLSLYGYTF,TRBV5-6,TRBJ1-2
CASTLRFGVSNQPQHF,TRBV27,TRBJ1-5
CASSLLAGTKETQYF,TRBV6-5,TRBJ2-5
CASRGTGGLGQPQHF,TRBV28,TRBJ1-5
CASSQAGQGSEQYF,TRBV14,TRBJ2-7
CASSRGTEAFF,TRBV5-6,TRBJ1-1
CATSISGGAPDTQYF,TRBV15,TRBJ2-3
CSVDGGADTQYF,TRBV29-1,TRBJ2-3
CASSLGRQGRYGYTF,TRBV28,TRBJ1-2
CASSLSPTGGEVEAFF,TRBV27,TRBJ1-1
CASSRRDRDDEQYF,TRBV19,TRBJ2-7
CASSLALEVRKETQYF,TRBV5-6,TRBJ2-5
CASSSDPGGQSPEQYF,TRBV5-1,TRBJ2-7
CASSHDGLAGETQYF,TRBV4-2,TRBJ2-5
CAWSATGLKKYF,TRBV30,TRBJ2-7
CASSGLTGLRDGYTF,TRBV6-1,TRBJ1-2
CASSYPFSGTGKSYEQYF,TRBV19,TRBJ2-7
CAWSVPGGVRNTEAFF,TRBV30,TRBJ1-1
CSATGRTEAFF,TRBV20-1,TRBJ1-1
CAWSERPGGRTEAFF,TRBV30,TRBJ1-1
CASSRRDRAQPQHF,TRBV6-5,TRBJ1-5
CASSDLTYRDSPLHF,TRBV2,TRBJ1-6
CASSGNQGHYGYTF,TRBV9,TRBJ1-2
CATRGGTYEQYF,TRBV10-2,TRBJ2-7
CASSMQGLAFF,TRBV19,TRBJ1-1
CASSREQGLPQHF,TRBV2,TRBJ1-5
CASSQLGLNENIQYF,TRBV4-1,TRBJ2-4
CASSSQAGVSYEQYF,TRBV6-4,TRBJ2-7
CASSLEGTGGYSYEQYF,TRBV7-6,TRBJ2-7
CASKGVRSYEQYF,TRBV19,TRBJ2-7
CASSEGVGRGGYTF,TRBV6-1,TRBJ1-2
CASSRGHTNTEAFF,TRBV10-2,TRBJ1-1
CASSLTGTPYEQYF,TRBV27,TRBJ2-7
CASSLPTGAETQYF,TRBV5-4,TRBJ2-5
CASSIIYRGLNEKLFF,TRBV28,TRBJ1-4
CASSHLTGEAEAFF,TRBV4-3,TRBJ1-1